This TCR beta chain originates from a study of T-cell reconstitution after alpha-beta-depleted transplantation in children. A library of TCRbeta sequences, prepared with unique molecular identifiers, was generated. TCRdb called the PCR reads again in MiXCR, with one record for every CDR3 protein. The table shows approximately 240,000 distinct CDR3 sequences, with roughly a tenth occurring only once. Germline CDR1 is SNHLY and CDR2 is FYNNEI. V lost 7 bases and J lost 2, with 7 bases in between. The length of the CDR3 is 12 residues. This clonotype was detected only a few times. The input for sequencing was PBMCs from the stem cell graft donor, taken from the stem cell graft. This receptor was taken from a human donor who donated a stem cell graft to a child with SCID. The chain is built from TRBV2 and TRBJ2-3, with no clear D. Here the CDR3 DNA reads TGTGCCAGCACCCTTGTCACAGATACGCAGTATTTT. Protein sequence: CASTLVTDTQYF.